This T cell receptor beta chain came from a study of blood T cell repertoires in COVID-19. Study summary: Sites across the United States, Italy and Spain contributed samples from acute and convalescent COVID-19.

Repertoires were generated with immunoSEQ multiplex PCR, while TCRdb's copy carries only in-frame clones and drops some. The data show 140,000 to 150,000 clones, 84% seen once. Trimming cost V 1 base and J 6 bases, with 7 bases left between them. The CDR3 extends over 13 amino acids. Germline V gene sequence: CDR1 SGHTA, CDR2 FQGNSA. In its sample, this clone was seen a few times. The V and J genes are TRBV7-2 and TRBJ2-1, with unresolved D. Sample: PBMCs or T cells enriched from blood (not recorded which). The TCR comes from a woman in her fifties or sixties who had been exposed to COVID-19. The CDR3 DNA is TGTGCCAGCAGCTTAGGAGGTTTCAATGAGCAGTTCTTC. It yields the protein CASSLGGFNEQFF.